The 15 T cell receptor beta chains in this list originate from one sample, sequenced in a study of identical twins. TCRdb recomputed calls from the 5' RACE reads with MiXCR, one row per CDR3 protein. The sample lists 1.5 million to 2 million distinct CDR3 sequences; under 35% were seen once. Specimen: cord blood. These receptors originate from a newborn girl in good health.

This clonotype was detected a few times. J is TRBJ2-3 and V is TRBV19; D is ambiguous. CDR1 and CDR2 (germline): LNHDA, SQIVND (reference sequence). V was shortened by 1 base and J by 0 bases, with 8 bases between the two germline ends. This CDR3 contains 15 residues. The CDR3 protein is CASSIGGYSTDTQYF. CDR3 nucleotides: TGTGCCAGTAGTATAGGTGGATACAGCACAGATACGCAGTATTTT.

V gene TRBV5-1 combines with J gene TRBJ2-6; D possibly matches TRBD1 or TRBD2 (5 bases each). The CDR3 length is 17 residues. CDR1 is SGHRS and CDR2 is YFSETQ in the germline V gene. V lost 4 bases and J 0 bases, leaving 14 bases between the germline ends. In DNA, the CDR3 is TGCGCCAGCAGCAGGGACCGGCTTAGCTCTGGGGCCAACGTCCTGACTTTC. Translation: CASSRDRLSSGANVLTF.

This chain connects TRBV28 to TRBJ2-1; weak D call: TRBD2 (6 bases). Trimming shortened V by 5 bases and J by 0 bases, and 20 bases separated the two germline ends. Germline loops: CDR1 MDHEN, CDR2 SYDVKM. The CDR3 sequence is 18 residues long. CDR3 sequence: CASSQVGGRIYSYNEQFF. For the CDR3, the DNA is TGTGCCAGCAGTCAGGTAGGAGGGAGAATCTACTCCTACAATGAGCAGTTCTTC. The full variable domain, rest sourced from reference TRBV28 and TRBJ2-1, is DVKVTQSSRYLVKRTGEKVFLECVQDMDHENMFWYRQDPGLGLRLIYFSYDVKMKEKGDIPEGYSVSREKKERFSLILESASTNQTSMYLCASSQVGGRIYSYNEQFFGPGTRLTVL.

The V call is TRBV20-1, the J call TRBJ2-1; 8 positions agree with TRBD1. This CDR3 has 16 residues. The trim removed 2 bases at V and 4 bases at J, leaving 10 bases unmatched. The germline CDR1 and CDR2 sequences are DFQATT and SNEGSKA (reference sequence). The CDR3 loop is CSARSTDRGGYNEQFF. The DNA of the CDR3 is TGCAGTGCTAGATCGACAGACAGGGGTGGGTACAATGAGCAGTTCTTC.

DNA of the CDR3: TGTGCCAGCAGTTACGCTGCTGCAAGCGGGACTTACTACAATGAGCAGTTCTTC. This codes for CASSYAAASGTYYNEQFF. V gene TRBV6-2 or TRBV6-3 combines with J gene TRBJ2-1; TRBD2 agrees at 7 bases. The junction had 13 bases not matched to a gene; V was cut back by 2 bases and J by 3 bases. Germline CDR1 is MNHEY and CDR2 is SVGEGT. This CDR3 contains 18 residues.

The chain links TRBV7-9 to TRBJ2-7; the match to TRBD2 covers 9 bases. V shed 8 bases, J shed 0 bases, and the junction held 2 bases outside the gene matches. The CDR3 contains 13 residues. Germline V gene sequence: CDR1 SEHNR, CDR2 FQNEAQ (reference sequence). CDR3 DNA sequence: TGTGCCAGCGGGGGACTAGCCTCCTACGAGCAGTACTTC. Its protein is CASGGLASYEQYF.

This clonotype was counted a few times. The chain joins TRBV6-1 to TRBJ2-7; TRBD1 might be the D (7 bases). The CDR3 totals 14 residues. V lost 0 bases, J lost 4 bases, and 10 bases lay in between. CDR1 is MNHNS and CDR2 is SASEGT in the germline V gene. CDR3 in amino acids: CASSEAQGGYEQYF. The CDR3 bases are TGTGCCAGCAGTGAAGCGCAGGGGGGTTACGAGCAGTACTTC.

The genes are TRBV7-9 and TRBJ1-3, with D unclear. The CDR3 runs to 16 residues. Germline values: CDR1 SEHNR, CDR2 FQNEAQ (reference sequence). With 5 bases removed from V and 4 bases from J, the gap between germline ends came to 18 bases. CDR3 sequence (DNA): TGTGCCAGCAGCCCCCAGACAAAAATCGCCGGAAACACCATATATTTT. Translation gives CASSPQTKIAGNTIYF.

V is TRBV11-2 and J is TRBJ1-2, with D tentatively TRBD1 (6 bases). The CDR3 extends over 13 amino acids. Trimming removed 0 bases at V and 13 bases at J, with 15 bases between. CDR1 SGHAT and CDR2 FQNNGV come from the germline V gene. CDR3 region: CASSLDLAGDRTF. As DNA, the CDR3 is TGTGCCAGCAGCTTAGATCTCGCAGGGGACCGCACCTTC. Combining the CDR3 with reference TRBV11-2 and TRBJ1-2 gives the whole variable domain EAGVAQSPRYKIIEKRQSVAFWCNPISGHATLYWYQQILGQGPKLLIQFQNNGVVDDSQLPKDRFSAERLKGVDSTLKIQPAKLEDSAVYLCASSLDLAGDRTFGSGTRLTVV.

CDR3 sequence reads: CSAKGLGSYEQYF. CDR3 nucleotides: TGCAGTGCTAAGGGACTGGGCTCCTACGAGCAGTACTTC. The chain has TRBV20-1 and TRBJ2-7; a possible D gene is TRBD2 (6 bases). Germline CDR1 and CDR2: DFQATT and SNEGSKA (reference sequence). The CDR3 is 13 amino acids. The germline V and J ends were trimmed by 4 bases and 0 bases, with 10 bases remaining between them.

The rearrangement links TRBV12-3 or TRBV12-4 to TRBJ2-4; TRBD1 might be the D (6 bases). The CDR3 has 14 residues. Trimming removed 6 bases from V and 7 bases from J, with 16 bases in between. For the CDR3, the DNA is TGTGCCAGCAGCCAAGGGGGAACCGGGAACATTCAGTACTTC. Translated: CASSQGGTGNIQYF.

The rearrangement uses TRBV6-6 and TRBJ1-1; 10 positions agree with TRBD1. V trimming: 6 bases; J trimming: 2 bases; junction bases outside the gene matches: 12. This CDR3 has 17 amino acids. Germline CDR1 MNHNY, CDR2 SVGAGI (reference sequence). Written as DNA, the CDR3 is TGTGCCAGCAGATTTCCGGGACAGGGGAATATTAACACTGAAGCTTTCTTT. Translated, it gives CASRFPGQGNINTEAFF.

The CDR3 DNA reads TGTGCCATCAGTGAGGTGGGACATCCATATAGCAATCAGCCCCAGCATTTT. Its protein product is CAISEVGHPYSNQPQHF. This rearrangement joins TRBV10-3 to TRBJ1-5, with D perhaps TRBD1 (6 bases). This CDR3 is built from 17 residues. Per the germline V gene, CDR1 is ENHRY and CDR2 is SYGVKD. V gave up 2 bases and J gave up 0 bases, with 14 bases separating them.

V is TRBV20-1 and J is TRBJ2-3, with 10 bases that match TRBD2. V shed 5 bases and J 2 bases; nucleotides not matched to a gene: 4. There are 14 residues in the CDR3. The germline V gene encodes CDR1 DFQATT and CDR2 SNEGSKA (reference sequence). This CDR3 is CSAQGLAVTDTQYF. CDR3 DNA sequence: TGCAGTGCTCAAGGACTAGCGGTCACAGATACGCAGTATTTT.

J is TRBJ2-3 and V is TRBV6-2 or TRBV6-3, with 13 positions matching TRBD2. The CDR3 consists of 15 residues. From germline, CDR1 is MNHEY and CDR2 SVGEGT. V was clipped by 0 bases and J by 11 bases; unmatched bases: 5. CDR3 nucleotides: TGTGCCAGCAGTTACTCCCGGACTAGCGGGAGCGGGCAGTATTTT. It encodes CASSYSRTSGSGQYF.